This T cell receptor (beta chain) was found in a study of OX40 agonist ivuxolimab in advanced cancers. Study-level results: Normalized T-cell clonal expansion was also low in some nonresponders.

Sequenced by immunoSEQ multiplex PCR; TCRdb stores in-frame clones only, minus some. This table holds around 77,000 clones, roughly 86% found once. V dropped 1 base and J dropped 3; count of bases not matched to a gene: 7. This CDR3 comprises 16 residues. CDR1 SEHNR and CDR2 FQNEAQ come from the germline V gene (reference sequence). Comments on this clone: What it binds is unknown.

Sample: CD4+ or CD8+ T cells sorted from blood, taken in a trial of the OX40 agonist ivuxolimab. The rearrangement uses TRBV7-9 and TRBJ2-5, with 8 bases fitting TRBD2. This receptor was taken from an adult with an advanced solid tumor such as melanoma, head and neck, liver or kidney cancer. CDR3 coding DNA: TGTGCCAGCAGCTTAGGAATGAGTAGCGGGGAAGAGACCCAGTACTTC. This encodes CASSLGMSSGEETQYF.